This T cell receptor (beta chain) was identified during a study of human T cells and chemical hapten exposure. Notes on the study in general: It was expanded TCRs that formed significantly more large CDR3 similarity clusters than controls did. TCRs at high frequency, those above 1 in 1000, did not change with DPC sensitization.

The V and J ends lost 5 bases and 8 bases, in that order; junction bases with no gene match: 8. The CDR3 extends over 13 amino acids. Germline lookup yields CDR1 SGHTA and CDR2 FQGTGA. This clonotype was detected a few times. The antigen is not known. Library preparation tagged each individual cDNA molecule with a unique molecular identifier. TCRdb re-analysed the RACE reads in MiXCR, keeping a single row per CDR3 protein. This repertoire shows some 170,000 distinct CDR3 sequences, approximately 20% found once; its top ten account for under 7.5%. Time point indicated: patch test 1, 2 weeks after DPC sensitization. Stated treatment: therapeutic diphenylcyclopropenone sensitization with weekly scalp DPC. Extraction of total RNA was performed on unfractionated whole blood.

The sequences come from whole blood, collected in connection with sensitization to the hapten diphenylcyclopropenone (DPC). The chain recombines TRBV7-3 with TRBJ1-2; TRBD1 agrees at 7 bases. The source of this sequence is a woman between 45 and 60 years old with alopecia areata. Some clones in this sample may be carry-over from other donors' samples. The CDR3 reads CASSQTGKIGYTF. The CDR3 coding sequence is TGTGCCAGCAGCCAGACAGGGAAGATAGGCTACACCTTC.